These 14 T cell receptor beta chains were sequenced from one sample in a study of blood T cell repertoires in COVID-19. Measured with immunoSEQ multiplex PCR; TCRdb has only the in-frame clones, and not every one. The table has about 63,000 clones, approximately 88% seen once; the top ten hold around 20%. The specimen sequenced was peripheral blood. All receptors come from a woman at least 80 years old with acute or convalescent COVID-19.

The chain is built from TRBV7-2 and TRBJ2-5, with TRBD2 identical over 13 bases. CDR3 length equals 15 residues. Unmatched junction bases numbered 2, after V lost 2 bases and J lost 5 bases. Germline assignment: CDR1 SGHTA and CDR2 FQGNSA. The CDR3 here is CASSLRGLAGETQYF. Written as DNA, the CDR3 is TGTGCCAGCAGCTTAAGGGGACTAGCGGGGGAGACCCAGTACTTC. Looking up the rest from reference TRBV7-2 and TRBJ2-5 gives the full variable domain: GAGVSQSPSNKVTEKGKDVELRCDPISGHTALYWYRQSLGQGLEFLIYFQGNSAPDKSGLPSDRFSAERTGGSVSTLTIQRTQQEDSAVYLCASSLRGLAGETQYFGPGTRLLVL.

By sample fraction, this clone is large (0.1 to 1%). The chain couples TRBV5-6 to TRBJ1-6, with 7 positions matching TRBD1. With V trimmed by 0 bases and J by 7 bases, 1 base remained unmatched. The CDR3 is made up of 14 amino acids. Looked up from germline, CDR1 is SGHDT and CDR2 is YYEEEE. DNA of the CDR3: TGTGCCAGCAGCTTGGGACAGGGCAATTCACCCCTCCACTTT. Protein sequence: CASSLGQGNSPLHF. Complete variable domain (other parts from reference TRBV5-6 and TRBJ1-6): DAGVTQSPTHLIKTRGQQVTLRCSPKSGHDTVSWYQQALGQGPQFIFQYYEEEERQRGNFPDRFSGHQFPNYSSELNVNALLLGDSALYLCASSLGQGNSPLHFGNGTRLTVT.

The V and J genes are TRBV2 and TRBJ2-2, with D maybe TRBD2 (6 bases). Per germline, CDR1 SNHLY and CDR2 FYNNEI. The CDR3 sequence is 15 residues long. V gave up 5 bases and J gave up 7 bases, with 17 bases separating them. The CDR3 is CASSKTPGGRGELFF. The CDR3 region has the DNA TGTGCCAGCAGTAAAACTCCCGGGGGTCGCGGGGAGCTGTTTTTT.

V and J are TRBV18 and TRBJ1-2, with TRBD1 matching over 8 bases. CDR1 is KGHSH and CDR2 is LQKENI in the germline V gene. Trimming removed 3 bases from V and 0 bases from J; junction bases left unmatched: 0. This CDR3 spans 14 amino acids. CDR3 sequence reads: CASSPGQANYGYTF. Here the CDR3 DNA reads TGTGCCAGCTCACCGGGACAGGCTAACTATGGCTACACCTTC.

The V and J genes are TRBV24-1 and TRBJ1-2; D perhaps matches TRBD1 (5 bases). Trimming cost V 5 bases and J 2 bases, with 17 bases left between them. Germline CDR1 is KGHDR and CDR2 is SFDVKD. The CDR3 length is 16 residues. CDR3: CATSGGPGGRNYGYTF. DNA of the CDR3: TGTGCCACCAGTGGAGGCCCCGGGGGGAGAAACTATGGCTACACCTTC.

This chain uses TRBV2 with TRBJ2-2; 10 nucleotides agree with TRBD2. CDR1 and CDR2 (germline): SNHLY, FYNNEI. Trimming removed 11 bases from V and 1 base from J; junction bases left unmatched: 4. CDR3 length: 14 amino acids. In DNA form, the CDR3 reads TGTGCCGGGGGACTAGCGTTGAACACCGGGGAGCTGTTTTTT. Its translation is CAGGLALNTGELFF.

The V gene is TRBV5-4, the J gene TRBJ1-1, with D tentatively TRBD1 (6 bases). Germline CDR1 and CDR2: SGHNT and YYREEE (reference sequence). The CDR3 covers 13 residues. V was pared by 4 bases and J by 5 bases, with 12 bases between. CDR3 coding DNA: TGTGCCAGCAGCGCCGACAGGTTGACTGAAGCTTTCTTT. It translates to CASSADRLTEAFF.

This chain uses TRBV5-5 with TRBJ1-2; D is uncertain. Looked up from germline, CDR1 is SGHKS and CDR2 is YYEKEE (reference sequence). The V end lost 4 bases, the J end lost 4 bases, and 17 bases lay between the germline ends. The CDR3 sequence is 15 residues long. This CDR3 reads CASSLGGRSFYGYTF. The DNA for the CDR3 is TGTGCCAGCAGCCTGGGAGGCAGAAGCTTCTATGGCTACACCTTC.

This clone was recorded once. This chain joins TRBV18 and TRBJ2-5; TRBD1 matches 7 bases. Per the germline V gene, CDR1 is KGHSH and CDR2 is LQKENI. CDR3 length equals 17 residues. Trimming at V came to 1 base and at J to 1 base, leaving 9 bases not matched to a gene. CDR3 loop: CASSPRATGIPQETQYF. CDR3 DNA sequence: TGTGCCAGCTCACCACGAGCGACAGGGATCCCCCAAGAGACCCAGTACTTC.

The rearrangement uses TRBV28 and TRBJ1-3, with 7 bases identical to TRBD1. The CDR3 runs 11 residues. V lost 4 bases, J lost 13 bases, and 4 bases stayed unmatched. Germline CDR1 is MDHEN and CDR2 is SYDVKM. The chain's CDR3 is CASSSTGRIYF. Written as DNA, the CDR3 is TGTGCCAGCAGTTCGACAGGGAGGATATATTTT.

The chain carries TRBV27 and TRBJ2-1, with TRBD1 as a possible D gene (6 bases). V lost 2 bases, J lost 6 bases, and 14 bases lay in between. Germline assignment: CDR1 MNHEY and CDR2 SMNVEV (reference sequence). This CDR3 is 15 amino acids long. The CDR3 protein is CASSLQGRLGNEQFF. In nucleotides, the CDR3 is TGTGCCAGCAGTTTACAGGGGCGTCTAGGCAATGAGCAGTTCTTC.

The CDR3 protein is CASGDTYNQPQHF. The CDR3 DNA follows: TGTGCCTCAGGGGACACCTACAATCAGCCCCAGCATTTT. The chain carries TRBV19 and TRBJ1-5; tentatively, D is TRBD1 (6 bases). V dropped 11 bases and J dropped 3 bases, with 14 bases sitting between them. The CDR3 is made up of 13 amino acids. CDR1 and CDR2 (germline): LNHDA, SQIVND (reference sequence).

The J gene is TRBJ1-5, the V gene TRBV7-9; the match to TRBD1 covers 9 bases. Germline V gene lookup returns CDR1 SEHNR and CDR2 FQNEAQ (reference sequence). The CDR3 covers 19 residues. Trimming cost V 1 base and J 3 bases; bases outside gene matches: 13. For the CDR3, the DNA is TGTGCCAGCAGCTTAGTTTTGTATCGGGACAGGGAGCTCAATCAGCCCCAGCATTTT. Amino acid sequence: CASSLVLYRDRELNQPQHF.

In DNA, the CDR3 is TGTGCCAGCAGCCCCACCCGACAGGGTGGTGGAAAACTGTTTTTT. Amino acids: CASSPTRQGGGKLFF. The chain is built from TRBV14 and TRBJ1-4; TRBD1 agrees at 7 bases. Germline CDR1 and CDR2: SGHDN and FVKESK. The CDR3 has 15 residues. The trim removed 4 bases at V and 10 bases at J, leaving 12 bases unmatched. Variable domain in full (rest from reference TRBV14 and TRBJ1-4): EAGVTQFPSHSVIEKGQTVTLRCDPISGHDNLYWYRRVMGKEIKFLLHFVKESKQDESGMPNNRFLAERTGGTYSTLKVQPAELEDSGVYFCASSPTRQGGGKLFFGSGTQLSVL.